The 16 T cell receptor beta chains below all came from one sample that was sequenced in a study of response to subunit inactivated influenza vaccine. MiXCR was run by TCRdb on the RT-PCR reads, yielding one entry per CDR3 protein. This table has 750,000 to 850,000 distinct CDR3 sequences, approximately 17% appearing once. The material sequenced was PBMCs from blood, taken around 5 days after vaccination. These receptor sequences come from a man aged 50 or older who received an inactivated influenza vaccine.

This chain connects TRBV4-2 to TRBJ1-6, with D perhaps matching TRBD1 (6 bases). The V gene lost 0 bases and the J gene lost 10 bases, with 10 bases spanning the gap. The germline gives CDR1 LGHNA, CDR2 YNFKEQ. The CDR3 consists of 14 residues. CDR3: CASSQDQGWSPLHF. The CDR3 region has the DNA TGTGCCAGCAGCCAAGATCAGGGGTGGTCACCCCTCCACTTT.

This clonotype has just a few counts. J is TRBJ1-4 and V is TRBV7-2; 10 bases agree with TRBD1. Trimming at V came to 0 bases and at J to 9 bases, leaving 7 bases not matched to a gene. Germline CDR1 reads SGHTA; CDR2 reads FQGNSA. There are 16 residues in the CDR3. The CDR3 region is CASSLARGQGRQKLFF. The CDR3 bases are TGTGCCAGCAGCTTAGCGAGGGGACAGGGGAGGCAAAAACTGTTTTTT.

The rearrangement uses TRBV7-2 and TRBJ2-7; no clear D. The CDR3 has 15 residues. Trimming left V 0 bases short and J 6 bases short, with 15 bases between. CDR1 is SGHTA, CDR2 FQGNSA, per germline. The CDR3 nucleotides read TGTGCCAGCAGCTTAGCTTTCGGACCCCTGGGCGAGCAGTACTTC. It specifies CASSLAFGPLGEQYF.

This clonotype has at least ten counts. The chain is built from TRBV12-3 or TRBV12-4 and TRBJ1-5; TRBD1 is a possible D gene (6 bases). The CDR3 loop spans 16 amino acids. Trimming stripped 5 bases from V and 2 bases from J, with 16 bases between. CDR3 sequence (DNA): TGTGCCAGCAGTCCCACAGGGAATTGGGGCAATCAGCCCCAGCATTTT. It translates to CASSPTGNWGNQPQHF.

This sequence joins TRBV5-1 and TRBJ1-6; D remains unclear. The CDR3 consists of 14 residues. Trimming removed 0 bases from V and 7 bases from J, with 8 bases in between. The V gene's germline CDR1 is SGHRS and CDR2 YFSETQ. CDR3 bases: TGCGCCAGCAGCTTGGGGCAGAAGAATTCACCCCTCCACTTT. It translates to CASSLGQKNSPLHF.

The chain uses TRBV18 and TRBJ2-5; D not resolved. This CDR3 is 14 amino acids long. The germline V gene has CDR1 KGHSH and CDR2 LQKENI. Trimming took off 3 bases at V and 2 bases at J, with 10 bases between the two ends. In DNA form, the CDR3 reads TGTGCCAGCTCACCGGCACTTCGACAAGAGACCCAGTACTTC. Protein product: CASSPALRQETQYF. The full variable domain, in which reference TRBV18 and TRBJ2-5 provide the parts outside the CDR3, is NAGVMQNPRHLVRRRGQEARLRCSPMKGHSHVYWYRQLPEEGLKFMVYLQKENIIDESGMPKERFSAEFPKEGPSILRIQQVVRGDSAAYFCASSPALRQETQYFGPGTRLLVL.

This clonotype was seen repeatedly, ten times or more. V and J are TRBV29-1 and TRBJ2-7; TRBD1 matches 7 bases. Trimming removed 4 bases from V and 0 bases from J; junction bases left unmatched: 6. This CDR3 has 14 residues. From germline, CDR1 is SQVTM and CDR2 ANQGSEA. CDR3 sequence: CSVVGQLNSYEQYF. The CDR3 DNA follows: TGCAGCGTTGTGGGACAGCTGAACTCCTACGAGCAGTACTTC.

This clonotype was counted a few times. The genes are TRBV7-2 and TRBJ2-7, with TRBD2 identical over 10 bases. V lost 6 bases and J lost 4; bases outside the gene matches: 9. CDR1 is SGHTA and CDR2 is FQGNSA in the germline V gene. The CDR3 runs 15 residues. CDR3: CASSSWASGSYEQYF. CDR3 nucleotides: TGTGCCAGCAGTTCGTGGGCTAGCGGGAGTTACGAGCAGTACTTC. Combining the CDR3 with reference TRBV7-2 and TRBJ2-7 gives the whole variable domain GAGVSQSPSNKVTEKGKDVELRCDPISGHTALYWYRQSLGQGLEFLIYFQGNSAPDKSGLPSDRFSAERTGGSVSTLTIQRTQQEDSAVYLCASSSWASGSYEQYFGPGTRLTVT.

This clonotype was picked up a small number of times. CDR3 nucleotides: TGTGCCAGCAGTACGGGAACCTACAATGAGCAGTTCTTC. Protein product: CASSTGTYNEQFF. This chain links TRBV9 with TRBJ2-1, with D perhaps matching TRBD2 (5 bases). V was trimmed by 5 bases and J by 2 bases, leaving 8 bases between them. Germline CDR1 reads SGDLS; CDR2 reads YYNGEE. CDR3 size: 13 residues.

V gene TRBV27 combines with J gene TRBJ2-6, with D perhaps TRBD1 (5 bases). CDR1 and CDR2 from the germline V gene are MNHEY and SMNVEV (reference sequence). V was cut by 6 bases and J by 0 bases, with 12 bases left in between. This CDR3 is 16 amino acids long. CDR3 amino acids: CASSQDRFSGANVLTF. Here the CDR3 DNA reads TGTGCCAGCAGCCAAGACAGATTCTCTGGGGCCAACGTCCTGACTTTC.

The V call is TRBV12-3 or TRBV12-4, the J call TRBJ1-3, with TRBD1 identical over 9 bases. The CDR3 has 18 residues. Unmatched junction bases numbered 10, after V lost 4 bases and J lost 0 bases. The CDR3 spells CASSSLGTGLHSGNTIYF. The CDR3 bases are TGTGCCAGCAGTTCGCTCGGGACAGGGCTCCACTCTGGAAACACCATATATTTT.

This clonotype has ten or more counts. This chain links TRBV7-8 with TRBJ2-5; 8 bases match TRBD2. J was trimmed by 3 bases and V by 2 bases; bases with no gene match: 11. Germline CDR1 is SGHVS and CDR2 is FQNEAQ. The CDR3 spans 17 residues. The CDR3 sequence: CASSLSGVTSGKETQYF. CDR3 DNA sequence: TGTGCCAGCAGCTTATCGGGGGTTACTAGCGGTAAAGAGACCCAGTACTTC.

This clonotype showed up just a few times. The V call is TRBV7-6, the J call TRBJ2-2, with TRBD1 as a possible D gene (5 bases). The CDR3 consists of 17 residues. Germline V gene lookup returns CDR1 SGHVS and CDR2 FNYEAQ. V lost 0 bases to trimming and J lost 7 bases, with 18 bases between them. CDR3 DNA: TGTGCCAGCAGCTTAGCGGTATACCCAGGGCTTAGCGGGGAGCTGTTTTTT. Translated: CASSLAVYPGLSGELFF.

CDR3 loop: CASTIAGPNTGELFF. The CDR3 bases are TGTGCCAGCACCATAGCGGGGCCGAACACCGGGGAGCTGTTTTTT. V is TRBV7-2 and J is TRBJ2-2; 8 nucleotides align to TRBD2. CDR1 and CDR2 (germline): SGHTA, FQGNSA. Unmatched junction bases numbered 4, after V lost 7 bases and J lost 0 bases. The CDR3 contains 15 residues.

The V gene is TRBV5-1, the J gene TRBJ1-4; tentative D call: TRBD1 (6 bases). V lost 5 bases and J lost 10, with 12 bases in between. Germline V CDR1 and CDR2: SGHRS, YFSETQ. The CDR3 length is 12 residues. The CDR3 is CASSSQGGKLFF. The CDR3 nucleotides read TGCGCCAGCAGTTCACAGGGTGGAAAACTGTTTTTT. Filled out from reference TRBV5-1 and TRBJ1-4, the complete variable domain reads KAGVTQTPRYLIKTRGQQVTLSCSPISGHRSVSWYQQTPGQGLQFLFEYFSETQRNKGNFPGRFSGRQFSNSRSEMNVSTLELGDSALYLCASSSQGGKLFFGSGTQLSVL.

This clonotype has at least ten counts. The V gene is TRBV20-1, the J gene TRBJ2-3; TRBD2 matches at 9 bases. The junction had 0 bases not matched to a gene; V was cut back by 2 bases and J by 0 bases. CDR1 and CDR2 from the germline V gene are DFQATT and SNEGSKA (reference sequence). The CDR3 runs to 14 residues. This CDR3 reads CSARTSGSTDTQYF. The CDR3 nucleotides are TGCAGTGCTAGAACTAGCGGGAGCACAGATACGCAGTATTTT.